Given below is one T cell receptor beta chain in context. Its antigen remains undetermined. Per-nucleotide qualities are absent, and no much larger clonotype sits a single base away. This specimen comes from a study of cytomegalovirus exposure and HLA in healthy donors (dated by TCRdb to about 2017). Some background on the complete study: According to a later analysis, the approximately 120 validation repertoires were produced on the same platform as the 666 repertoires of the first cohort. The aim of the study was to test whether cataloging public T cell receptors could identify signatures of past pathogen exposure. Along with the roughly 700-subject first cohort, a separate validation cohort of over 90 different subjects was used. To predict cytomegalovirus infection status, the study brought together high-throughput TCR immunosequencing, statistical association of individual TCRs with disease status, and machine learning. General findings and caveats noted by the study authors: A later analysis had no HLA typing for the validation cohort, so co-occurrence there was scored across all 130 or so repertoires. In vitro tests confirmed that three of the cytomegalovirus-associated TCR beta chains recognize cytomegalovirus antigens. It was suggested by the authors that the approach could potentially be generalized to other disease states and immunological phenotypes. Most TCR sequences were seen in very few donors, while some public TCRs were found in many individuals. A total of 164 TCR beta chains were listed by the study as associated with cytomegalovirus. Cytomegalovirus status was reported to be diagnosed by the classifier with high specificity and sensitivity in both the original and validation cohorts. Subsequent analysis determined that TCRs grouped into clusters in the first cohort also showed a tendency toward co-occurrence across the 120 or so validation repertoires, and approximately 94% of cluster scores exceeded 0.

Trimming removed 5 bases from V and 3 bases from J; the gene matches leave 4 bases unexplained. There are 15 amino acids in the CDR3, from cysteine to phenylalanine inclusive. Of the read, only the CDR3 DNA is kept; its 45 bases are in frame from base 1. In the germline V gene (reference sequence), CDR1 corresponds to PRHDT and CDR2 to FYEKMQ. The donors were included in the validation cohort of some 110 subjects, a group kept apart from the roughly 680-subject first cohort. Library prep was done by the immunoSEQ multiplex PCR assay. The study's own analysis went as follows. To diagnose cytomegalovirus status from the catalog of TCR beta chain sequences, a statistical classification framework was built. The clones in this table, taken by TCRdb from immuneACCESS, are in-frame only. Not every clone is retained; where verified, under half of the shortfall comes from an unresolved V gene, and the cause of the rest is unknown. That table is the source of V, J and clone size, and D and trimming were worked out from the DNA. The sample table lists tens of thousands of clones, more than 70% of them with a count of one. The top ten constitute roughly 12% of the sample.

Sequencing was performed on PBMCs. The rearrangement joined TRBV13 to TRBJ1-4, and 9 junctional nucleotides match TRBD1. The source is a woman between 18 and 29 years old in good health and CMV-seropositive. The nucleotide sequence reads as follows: TGTGCCAGCAGCCCGGACAGGGGAGCTAATGAAAAACTGTTTTTT. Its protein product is CASSPDRGANEKLFF.